This T cell receptor beta chain was sequenced during a study of STAT5B mutations in CD4+ large granular lymphocyte leukemia. The CDR3 sequence is 14 residues long. Germline lookup yields CDR1 SNHLY and CDR2 FYNNEI. Trimming removed 10 bases at V and 1 base at J, with 15 bases between. The survey-level immunoSEQ assay was used. Assay used: immunoSEQ multiplex PCR; TCRdb lists only in-frame clones, some missing. Here the sample spans about 30,000 clones, 65% to 85% being singletons. Study observations and caveats: Data were not HLA-matched across samples. Compared with healthy controls (2/35), patient top clones favored TRBV06 (8/27).

About this clone itself: As yet, its antigen is unknown.

The TCR comes from a human donor in good health. This sequence joins TRBV2 and TRBJ2-3; a weak D match, TRBD1 (6 bases). Specimen: CD4+ T cells from blood buffy coats. CDR3 residues: CATRQGFGTDTQYF. The CDR3 nucleotides are TGTGCCACCCGGCAGGGGTTCGGCACAGATACGCAGTATTTT.